These T cell receptor beta chains were read from a single sample in a study of CD8 T cells in Susac syndrome. TCRdb re-derived calls from the immunoSEQ multiplex PCR reads in MiXCR, one entry per CDR3 protein. This repertoire shows 200,000 or so distinct CDR3 sequences, 90% to 96% found once; its top ten account for 0.098%. The specimen sequenced was CD4+ T cells from PBMCs. All receptors come from a human donor with Susac syndrome. Both conserved end residues are part of each CDR3. Each record gives: V gene, clone size, J gene, D gene, CDR3 protein, CDR3 DNA. A D gene is named only where the DNA matches it firmly. For some rows the clone size is stated as once, few or many, or as a class when expanded; others skip it.

v_call: TRBV6-2/TRBV6-3
clone_size: NA
j_call: TRBJ2-1
d_call: TRBD1
cdr3_aa: CASSYLTGQGAYNEQFF
cdr3_nt: TGTGCCAGCAGTTACTTAACCGGACAGGGGGCCTACAATGAGCAGTTCTTC

v_call: TRBV6-6
clone_size: NA
j_call: TRBJ1-2
d_call: TRBD1
cdr3_aa: CASSPGTGSGYTF
cdr3_nt: TGTGCCAGCAGTCCTGGGACAGGTAGTGGCTACACCTTC

v_call: TRBV15
clone_size: NA
j_call: TRBJ2-5
d_call: NA
cdr3_aa: CATSPGGLGVIETQYF
cdr3_nt: TGTGCCACCAGCCCCGGGGGTCTCGGTGTTATTGAGACCCAGTACTTC

v_call: TRBV29-1
clone_size: NA
j_call: TRBJ1-1
d_call: NA
cdr3_aa: CSVSGQSFF
cdr3_nt: TGCAGCGTTTCCGGACAGTCTTTCTTT

v_call: TRBV18
clone_size: NA
j_call: TRBJ1-1
d_call: NA
cdr3_aa: CASSPLVGEVNTEAFF
cdr3_nt: TGTGCCAGCTCACCATTGGTAGGGGAAGTGAACACTGAAGCTTTCTTT

v_call: TRBV2
clone_size: NA
j_call: TRBJ2-3
d_call: NA
cdr3_aa: CASSGLDVTQYF
cdr3_nt: TGTGCCAGCAGCGGGCTAGATGTTACGCAGTATTTT

v_call: TRBV10-3
clone_size: NA
j_call: TRBJ2-1
d_call: NA
cdr3_aa: CAITVRERVHPNEQFF
cdr3_nt: TGTGCCATCACCGTCAGGGAAAGGGTACATCCCAATGAGCAGTTCTTC

v_call: TRBV12-3/TRBV12-4
clone_size: few
j_call: TRBJ2-7
d_call: NA
cdr3_aa: CASSLVQGYEQYF
cdr3_nt: TGTGCCAGCAGTTTAGTACAGGGCTACGAGCAGTACTTC

v_call: TRBV7-9
clone_size: NA
j_call: TRBJ2-1
d_call: TRBD1
cdr3_aa: CASSPDRTGGQFF
cdr3_nt: TGTGCCAGCAGCCCGGACCGGACAGGGGGGCAGTTCTTC

v_call: TRBV7-9
clone_size: NA
j_call: TRBJ2-7
d_call: NA
cdr3_aa: CASSSTGFYEQYF
cdr3_nt: TGTGCCAGCAGCTCGACAGGCTTCTACGAGCAGTACTTC

v_call: TRBV20-1
clone_size: NA
j_call: TRBJ1-1
d_call: TRBD1
cdr3_aa: CSARLDRVGEAFF
cdr3_nt: TGCAGTGCTAGGTTGGACAGGGTGGGTGAAGCTTTCTTT

v_call: TRBV18
clone_size: NA
j_call: TRBJ2-7
d_call: NA
cdr3_aa: CASSREGFNEQYF
cdr3_nt: TGTGCCAGCTCCCGCGAGGGGTTCAACGAGCAGTACTTC

v_call: TRBV25-1
clone_size: NA
j_call: TRBJ2-2
d_call: NA
cdr3_aa: CASSQPDRATGELFF
cdr3_nt: TGTGCCAGCAGTCAACCCGACAGAGCAACCGGGGAGCTGTTTTTT

v_call: TRBV5-4
clone_size: NA
j_call: TRBJ2-3
d_call: TRBD1
cdr3_aa: CASSLIFRTGSTDTQYF
cdr3_nt: TGTGCCAGCAGCTTGATCTTTAGGACAGGGAGCACAGATACGCAGTATTTT

v_call: TRBV15
clone_size: NA
j_call: TRBJ2-7
d_call: TRBD2
cdr3_aa: CATSRALTGGRYEQYF
cdr3_nt: TGTGCCACCAGCAGAGCGCTAACGGGGGGGCGGTACGAGCAGTACTTC

v_call: TRBV19
clone_size: NA
j_call: TRBJ1-5
d_call: NA
cdr3_aa: CASSRDTTFYSNQPQHF
cdr3_nt: TGTGCCAGTAGTCGGGACACTACTTTTTATAGCAATCAGCCCCAGCATTTT

v_call: TRBV4-1
clone_size: few
j_call: TRBJ2-1
d_call: NA
cdr3_aa: CASSQDLRDEQFF
cdr3_nt: TGCGCCAGCAGCCAAGATCTCCGCGATGAGCAGTTCTTC

v_call: TRBV9
clone_size: NA
j_call: TRBJ2-3
d_call: TRBD2
cdr3_aa: CASSEAKRGGTDTQYF
cdr3_nt: TGTGCCAGCAGCGAAGCCAAGCGGGGGGGCACAGATACGCAGTATTTT

v_call: TRBV29-1
clone_size: once
j_call: TRBJ1-1
d_call: TRBD1
cdr3_aa: CSVRQGTEAFF
cdr3_nt: TGCAGCGTCCGACAGGGAACTGAAGCTTTCTTT

v_call: TRBV20-1
clone_size: NA
j_call: TRBJ1-1
d_call: TRBD1
cdr3_aa: CSARGTAGWNTEAFF
cdr3_nt: TGCAGTGCTAGGGGGACAGCCGGGTGGAACACTGAAGCTTTCTTT

v_call: TRBV30
clone_size: NA
j_call: TRBJ2-1
d_call: NA
cdr3_aa: CAWSGGINSYNEQFF
cdr3_nt: TGTGCCTGGAGTGGTGGGATAAACTCCTACAATGAGCAGTTCTTC

v_call: TRBV29-1
clone_size: NA
j_call: TRBJ1-1
d_call: NA
cdr3_aa: CSVRGQTNTEAFF
cdr3_nt: TGCAGCGTTCGCGGACAGACGAACACTGAAGCTTTCTTT

v_call: TRBV28
clone_size: NA
j_call: TRBJ2-7
d_call: NA
cdr3_aa: CASIGRGPTYEQYF
cdr3_nt: TGTGCCAGCATCGGCAGGGGCCCAACCTACGAGCAGTACTTC

v_call: TRBV3-1
clone_size: NA
j_call: TRBJ1-3
d_call: TRBD1
cdr3_aa: CASSQVARDRYF
cdr3_nt: TGTGCCAGCAGCCAAGTTGCCCGGGACAGATATTTT

v_call: TRBV2
clone_size: NA
j_call: TRBJ1-1
d_call: NA
cdr3_aa: CASSGYSQNTEAFF
cdr3_nt: TGTGCCAGCAGTGGGTATAGTCAGAACACTGAAGCTTTCTTT

v_call: TRBV5-1
clone_size: NA
j_call: TRBJ1-4
d_call: NA
cdr3_aa: CASSPSGTLEEKLFF
cdr3_nt: TGCGCCAGCAGCCCCTCAGGGACCCTAGAGGAAAAACTGTTTTTT

v_call: TRBV30
clone_size: NA
j_call: TRBJ1-3
d_call: TRBD1
cdr3_aa: CAWSVGTVGNTIYF
cdr3_nt: TGTGCCTGGAGTGTAGGGACAGTAGGAAACACCATATATTTT

v_call: TRBV20-1
clone_size: NA
j_call: TRBJ2-7
d_call: NA
cdr3_aa: CSAGPDTYEQYF
cdr3_nt: TGCAGTGCTGGACCGGACACCTACGAGCAGTACTTC

v_call: TRBV27
clone_size: once
j_call: TRBJ1-2
d_call: NA
cdr3_aa: CASSLRRGTYGYTF
cdr3_nt: TGTGCCAGCAGTTTAAGGCGGGGCACCTATGGCTACACCTTC

v_call: TRBV7-3
clone_size: NA
j_call: TRBJ2-6
d_call: TRBD1
cdr3_aa: CASSLDRVDVLTF
cdr3_nt: TGTGCCAGCAGCTTAGACAGGGTCGACGTCCTGACTTTC

v_call: TRBV18
clone_size: once
j_call: TRBJ1-6
d_call: NA
cdr3_aa: CASSPLLNSPLHF
cdr3_nt: TGTGCCAGCTCACCGTTGCTTAATTCACCCCTCCACTTT

v_call: TRBV5-6
clone_size: NA
j_call: TRBJ1-5
d_call: NA
cdr3_aa: CASSSNGNQPQHF
cdr3_nt: TGTGCCAGCAGTTCTAACGGGAATCAGCCCCAGCATTTT

v_call: TRBV11-2
clone_size: NA
j_call: TRBJ2-5
d_call: NA
cdr3_aa: CASSLGGWTRETQYF
cdr3_nt: TGTGCCAGCAGCTTAGGAGGGTGGACCAGAGAGACCCAGTACTTC

v_call: TRBV12-5
clone_size: NA
j_call: TRBJ2-2
d_call: TRBD1
cdr3_aa: CASGLVTGVTGELFF
cdr3_nt: TGTGCTAGTGGTTTGGTAACAGGGGTCACCGGGGAGCTGTTTTTT

v_call: TRBV7-2
clone_size: NA
j_call: TRBJ2-7
d_call: NA
cdr3_aa: CASSYLGMDYEQYF
cdr3_nt: TGTGCCAGCAGCTACCTGGGGATGGACTACGAGCAGTACTTC

v_call: TRBV2
clone_size: NA
j_call: TRBJ2-7
d_call: TRBD2
cdr3_aa: CASKRFQTSGGAYEQYF
cdr3_nt: TGTGCCAGCAAGCGGTTCCAGACTAGCGGGGGGGCGTACGAGCAGTACTTC

v_call: TRBV7-9
clone_size: NA
j_call: TRBJ2-3
d_call: TRBD2
cdr3_aa: CASSLRAGGSTDTQYF
cdr3_nt: TGTGCCAGCAGCTTAAGGGCGGGGGGGAGCACAGATACGCAGTATTTT

v_call: TRBV19
clone_size: NA
j_call: TRBJ1-2
d_call: TRBD1
cdr3_aa: CASSTRWDRVNYGYTF
cdr3_nt: TGTGCCAGTAGTACCCGGTGGGACAGGGTCAACTATGGCTACACCTTC

v_call: TRBV5-6
clone_size: NA
j_call: TRBJ2-7
d_call: NA
cdr3_aa: CASSLASYEQYF
cdr3_nt: TGTGCCAGCAGCTTGGCCAGCTACGAGCAGTACTTC

v_call: TRBV27
clone_size: NA
j_call: TRBJ2-5
d_call: TRBD2
cdr3_aa: CASGIAGALQETQYF
cdr3_nt: TGTGCCAGCGGCATAGCGGGGGCCCTACAAGAGACCCAGTACTTC

v_call: TRBV3-1
clone_size: few
j_call: TRBJ2-5
d_call: TRBD2
cdr3_aa: CASSRGTSGGQETQYF
cdr3_nt: TGTGCCAGCAGCCGCGGGACTAGCGGGGGACAAGAGACCCAGTACTTC

v_call: TRBV7-9
clone_size: NA
j_call: TRBJ2-5
d_call: NA
cdr3_aa: CASSLPSNQETQYF
cdr3_nt: TGTGCCAGCAGCTTGCCCAGTAATCAAGAGACCCAGTACTTC

v_call: TRBV10-3
clone_size: NA
j_call: TRBJ1-1
d_call: NA
cdr3_aa: CATKWTANTEAFF
cdr3_nt: TGTGCCACCAAGTGGACAGCGAACACTGAAGCTTTCTTT

v_call: TRBV5-1
clone_size: NA
j_call: TRBJ2-1
d_call: TRBD1
cdr3_aa: CASSGQGSYNEQFF
cdr3_nt: TGCGCCAGCAGCGGACAGGGCTCCTACAATGAGCAGTTCTTC

v_call: TRBV7-3
clone_size: NA
j_call: TRBJ2-6
d_call: NA
cdr3_aa: CASSLLAGANVLTF
cdr3_nt: TGTGCCAGCAGCTTACTTGCTGGGGCCAACGTCCTGACTTTC

v_call: TRBV2
clone_size: few
j_call: TRBJ1-5
d_call: TRBD1
cdr3_aa: CASSGQGSNQPQHF
cdr3_nt: TGTGCCAGCAGTGGACAGGGTAGCAATCAGCCCCAGCATTTT

v_call: TRBV20-1
clone_size: NA
j_call: TRBJ1-1
d_call: TRBD1
cdr3_aa: CSARDRGPRGAFF
cdr3_nt: TGCAGTGCTAGGGACAGGGGACCGCGGGGGGCTTTCTTT

v_call: TRBV2
clone_size: NA
j_call: TRBJ2-1
d_call: NA
cdr3_aa: CASRERDEQFF
cdr3_nt: TGTGCCAGCAGGGAGAGAGATGAGCAGTTCTTC

v_call: TRBV2
clone_size: NA
j_call: TRBJ2-3
d_call: NA
cdr3_aa: CASGEAGLPDTQYF
cdr3_nt: TGTGCCAGCGGGGAGGCAGGGCTCCCAGATACGCAGTATTTT

v_call: TRBV5-4
clone_size: NA
j_call: TRBJ2-7
d_call: TRBD2
cdr3_aa: CASSEASGGAREQYF
cdr3_nt: TGTGCCAGCAGCGAAGCCAGCGGGGGGGCAAGAGAGCAGTACTTC

v_call: TRBV4-2
clone_size: NA
j_call: TRBJ2-3
d_call: TRBD1
cdr3_aa: CASNGGQITDTQYF
cdr3_nt: TGTGCCAGCAATGGGGGACAGATCACAGATACGCAGTATTTT

v_call: TRBV9
clone_size: NA
j_call: TRBJ2-4
d_call: NA
cdr3_aa: CASSVLGDIQYF
cdr3_nt: TGTGCCAGCAGCGTCCTAGGCGACATTCAGTACTTC

v_call: TRBV20-1
clone_size: few
j_call: TRBJ2-6
d_call: NA
cdr3_aa: CSARDRNSGANVLTF
cdr3_nt: TGCAGTGCTCGGGACCGAAACTCTGGGGCCAACGTCCTGACTTTC

v_call: TRBV20-1
clone_size: NA
j_call: TRBJ2-2
d_call: NA
cdr3_aa: CSARVLGENTGELFF
cdr3_nt: TGCAGTGCTAGAGTCCTCGGGGAGAACACCGGGGAGCTGTTTTTT

v_call: TRBV7-2
clone_size: NA
j_call: TRBJ2-2
d_call: NA
cdr3_aa: CASSLAGVDTGELFF
cdr3_nt: TGTGCCAGCAGCTTAGCGGGGGTCGACACCGGGGAGCTGTTTTTT

v_call: TRBV3-1
clone_size: NA
j_call: TRBJ2-2
d_call: NA
cdr3_aa: CASSQAGLNTGELFF
cdr3_nt: TGTGCCAGCAGCCAAGCGGGACTTAACACCGGGGAGCTGTTTTTT

v_call: TRBV7-9
clone_size: NA
j_call: TRBJ2-7
d_call: NA
cdr3_aa: CASSLGVGWSSYEQYF
cdr3_nt: TGTGCCAGCAGCTTAGGTGTGGGGTGGAGCTCCTACGAGCAGTACTTC